Following are 28 T cell receptor beta chains from one sample sequenced in a study of T cell responses to AZD1222 COVID-19 vaccine. Sequencing was performed with immunoSEQ multiplex PCR; in TCRdb, only in-frame clones are kept and a portion is missing. The data hold 110,000 to 150,000 clones, with about 90% observed a single time. This material consisted of peripheral blood, taken on day 0 of AZD1222 vaccination. The receptors were sampled from an adult in good health.

The chain joins TRBV24-1 to TRBJ2-3; D is unresolved. The CDR3 is 14 amino acids. Germline CDR1 is KGHDR and CDR2 is SFDVKD. V was clipped by 6 bases and J by 2 bases, with 11 bases between them. CDR3 in amino acids: CATSSHIITDTQYF. CDR3 sequence (DNA): TGTGCCACCAGTTCACACATCATCACAGATACGCAGTATTTT.

The chain has TRBV27 and TRBJ2-3; D is possibly TRBD1 (5 bases). Germline V CDR1 and CDR2: MNHEY, SMNVEV (reference sequence). The V end was cut by 3 bases, the J end by 4 bases, with 8 bases between. This CDR3 contains 13 residues. The CDR3 region has the DNA TGTGCCAGCAGTTTCAGGGAAGCAGATACGCAGTATTTT. Translation gives CASSFREADTQYF.

This chain links TRBV6-2 or TRBV6-3 with TRBJ2-4; D gene ambiguous. The CDR3 has 13 residues. The germline V gene encodes CDR1 MNHEY and CDR2 SVGEGT. Trimming cost V 6 bases and J 0 bases, with 6 bases left between them. The CDR3 protein is CASSPLAKNIQYF. DNA of the CDR3: TGTGCCAGCAGCCCTCTAGCCAAAAACATTCAGTACTTC.

This chain uses TRBV28 with TRBJ1-1; D not certain. V lost 2 bases, J lost 1 base, and 8 bases lay in between. The germline CDR1 and CDR2 sequences are MDHEN and SYDVKM. The CDR3 extends over 14 amino acids. DNA for the CDR3: TGTGCCAGCAGTTTAATCGCAGGGAACACTGAAGCTTTCTTT. Its protein product is CASSLIAGNTEAFF.

The V gene is TRBV4-3, the J gene TRBJ2-1, with D perhaps matching TRBD2 (5 bases). This CDR3 comprises 15 residues. In germline, CDR1 is LGHNA, CDR2 YSLEER. Trimming took off 4 bases at V and 0 bases at J, with 10 bases between the two ends. CDR3 sequence reads: CASSRNSVSYNEQFF. CDR3 coding DNA: TGCGCCAGCAGCCGTAATAGCGTCTCCTACAATGAGCAGTTCTTC.

The J gene is TRBJ2-1, the V gene TRBV9; 9 bases are shared with TRBD2. V shed 10 bases and J 7 bases; nucleotides not matched to a gene: 21. The CDR3 runs to 17 residues. In germline, CDR1 is SGDLS, CDR2 YYNGEE. Here the CDR3 reads CAGSPYGIAGVENEQFF. The CDR3 DNA reads as TGTGCCGGGAGTCCTTATGGGATAGCGGGAGTAGAGAATGAGCAGTTCTTC.

This chain uses TRBV12-5 with TRBJ2-5; possibly TRBD1 for D (5 bases). The CDR3 loop spans 13 amino acids. CDR1 LGHNT and CDR2 FRNRAP come from the germline V gene. V was shortened by 5 bases and J by 1 base, with 8 bases between the two germline ends. The CDR3 spells CASGPDSQETQYF. The CDR3 DNA is TGTGCTAGTGGTCCCGACAGCCAAGAGACCCAGTACTTC. The full variable domain, rest sourced from reference TRBV12-5 and TRBJ2-5, is DARVTQTPRHKVTEMGQEVTMRCQPILGHNTVFWYRQTMMQGLELLAYFRNRAPLDDSGMPKDRFSAEMPDATLATLKIQPSEPRDSAVYFCASGPDSQETQYFGPGTRLLVL.

This sequence joins TRBV7-6 and TRBJ1-6; D is undetermined. This CDR3 contains 15 residues. With 5 bases removed from V and 5 bases from J, the gap between germline ends came to 13 bases. The V gene's germline CDR1 is SGHVS and CDR2 FNYEAQ. The DNA of the CDR3 is TGTGCCAGCAGCGAAAGGCTCAGTAATAATTCACCCCTCCACTTT. The encoded protein is CASSERLSNNSPLHF.

The rearrangement joins TRBV4-3 to TRBJ2-2; TRBD2 might be the D (6 bases). The V gene lost 3 bases and the J gene lost 2 bases, with 19 bases spanning the gap. Germline CDR1 reads LGHNA; CDR2 reads YSLEER. CDR3 size: 18 residues. The CDR3 DNA is TGCGCCAGCAGCCAGGACTACCCGAGGGGTCTTAACACCGGGGAGCTGTTTTTT. Translation gives CASSQDYPRGLNTGELFF.

The rearrangement links TRBV7-2 to TRBJ2-3; D may be TRBD1 (5 bases). CDR1 and CDR2 (germline): SGHTA, FQGNSA. Between the trimmed V and J ends, which lost 2 bases and 5 bases, there was a span of 11 bases. The CDR3 runs 14 residues. CDR3 DNA sequence: TGTGCCAGCAGCTTAATCAGGGTTGGAGATACGCAGTATTTT. This translates into CASSLIRVGDTQYF.

DNA for the CDR3: TGTGCCAGCAGCTTAGATTTGCCAGGGTCTAGAGAGACCCAGTACTTC. It encodes CASSLDLPGSRETQYF. The chain combines TRBV5-6 with TRBJ2-5, with D perhaps matching TRBD1 (5 bases). This CDR3 contains 16 residues. The V and J ends lost 2 bases and 4 bases respectively, with 18 bases between them. Germline V lookup: CDR1 SGHDT, CDR2 YYEEEE.

J is TRBJ1-1 and V is TRBV4-1; D gene uncertain. Germline lookup yields CDR1 MGHRA and CDR2 YSYEKL. The CDR3 has 14 residues. V shed 3 bases and J shed 6 bases, with 14 bases lying between them. CDR3: CASSHGMEGPEAFF. DNA of the CDR3: TGCGCCAGCAGCCATGGAATGGAGGGTCCTGAAGCTTTCTTT.

This CDR3 is CASRVERHFHGYTF. For the CDR3, the DNA is TGTGCCAGCAGGGTAGAAAGACATTTTCATGGCTACACCTTC. The chain has TRBV28 and TRBJ1-2, with unresolved D. The V end was cut by 6 bases, the J end by 6 bases, with 17 bases between. CDR3 size: 14 residues. Germline V lookup: CDR1 MDHEN, CDR2 SYDVKM.

Within the sample, this clone is medium-sized. V is TRBV5-4 and J is TRBJ2-7; 7 bases fit TRBD2. The germline CDR1 and CDR2 sequences are SGHNT and YYREEE (reference sequence). V dropped 0 bases and J dropped 2; count of bases not matched to a gene: 8. This CDR3 contains 16 residues. The CDR3 DNA sequence: TGTGCCAGCAGCTTGGGGGCGGGGAGGGGCACCTACGAGCAGTACTTC. It encodes CASSLGAGRGTYEQYF.

This clone was detected once. The rearrangement uses TRBV12-5 and TRBJ1-2; tentative D call: TRBD1 (5 bases). Germline V lookup: CDR1 LGHNT, CDR2 FRNRAP. V shed 1 base and J shed 8 bases, with 14 bases lying between them. CDR3 length equals 14 residues. The CDR3 region has the DNA TGTGCTAGTGGTTTGGAGACCTGGGGCCAGGGCTACACCTTC. Encoded protein: CASGLETWGQGYTF.

This clone was seen a handful of times. One junction end does not reproduce the germline sequence, and a read error may be involved. The J gene is TRBJ2-1, the V gene TRBV6-5, with D tentatively TRBD1 (6 bases). The CDR3 loop spans 13 amino acids. The germline V gene encodes CDR1 MNHEY and CDR2 SVGAGI. CDR3 DNA sequence: TGTGCCAGCAGTAACTCGGACAGAAATGAGCAGTTCTTC. Residues: CASSNSDRNEQFF.

V is TRBV5-5 and J is TRBJ2-3; 11 nucleotides align to TRBD2. CDR3 size: 19 residues. Unmatched junction bases numbered 14, after V lost 0 bases and J lost 5 bases. Germline V gene data show CDR1 as SGHKS and CDR2 as YYEKEE (reference sequence). CDR3 region: CASSLVGSALAGVRDTQYF. DNA for the CDR3: TGTGCCAGCAGCTTGGTAGGATCCGCACTAGCGGGGGTACGAGATACGCAGTATTTT.

This chain uses TRBV7-9 with TRBJ2-7; TRBD2 is a possible D gene (5 bases). Germline V lookup: CDR1 SEHNR, CDR2 FQNEAQ (reference sequence). The CDR3 consists of 14 residues. Deletions cut 5 bases from V and 7 bases from J, with 18 bases between. The CDR3 nucleotides are TGTGCCAGCAGCCCCCCGAAGACCTCGGGGGAGCAGTACTTC. Protein: CASSPPKTSGEQYF.

DNA of the CDR3: TGTGCCAGCAGCCAGGGGGCCGGGTCCTACGAGCAGTACTTC. Its protein is CASSQGAGSYEQYF. The chain has TRBV3-1 (or the pseudogene TRBV3-2) and TRBJ2-7; maybe TRBD1 (6 bases). This CDR3 contains 14 residues. The V and J ends lost 3 bases and 1 base respectively, with 10 bases between them. The germline V gene has CDR1 LGHDT and CDR2 YNNKEL (reference sequence).

This clone was seen once. The chain uses TRBV6-2 or TRBV6-3 and TRBJ2-3; no reliable D call. The length of the CDR3 is 16 residues. V lost 3 bases and J lost 0, with 13 bases in between. Looked up from germline, CDR1 is MNHEY and CDR2 is SVGEGT. In DNA form, the CDR3 reads TGTGCCAGCAGTTATGTGGTTGGGTCAAGCACAGATACGCAGTATTTT. It specifies CASSYVVGSSTDTQYF.

V and J are TRBV2 and TRBJ1-3; 8 bases line up with TRBD1. V trimming: 6 bases; J trimming: 4 bases; junction bases outside the gene matches: 5. Germline assignment: CDR1 SNHLY and CDR2 FYNNEI. This CDR3 spans 14 amino acids. CDR3 DNA: TGTGCCAGCAGACCGGACAGGGCAGGAAACACCATATATTTT. This encodes CASRPDRAGNTIYF.

The chain carries TRBV7-3 and TRBJ1-1; D gene ambiguous. This CDR3 is 11 amino acids long. CDR1 and CDR2 (germline): SGHTA, FQGTGA. The V and J ends lost 2 bases and 10 bases respectively, with 8 bases between them. The CDR3 nucleotides are TGTGCCAGCAGCTTAGCAGTGGGAGCTTTCTTT. Amino acid sequence: CASSLAVGAFF.

The chain is built from TRBV7-9 and TRBJ2-5; D could derive from TRBD1 or TRBD2 (5 bases each). Deletions cut 4 bases from V and 3 bases from J, with 12 bases between. The CDR3 sequence is 14 residues long. CDR1 and CDR2 (germline): SEHNR, FQNEAQ (reference sequence). DNA for the CDR3: TGTGCCAGCAGCTATTGGGACGGCGAAGAGACCCAGTACTTC. Translation: CASSYWDGEETQYF.

The rearrangement uses TRBV28 and TRBJ1-5, with 9 bases lining up with TRBD1. Germline V gives CDR1 MDHEN, CDR2 SYDVKM. Losses at the gene ends were 6 bases for V and 3 bases for J; bases not matched to a gene: 12. CDR3 length: 17 amino acids. The CDR3 nucleotides are TGTGCCAGCAGCCTTCTTAAACAGGGGGCTAACAATCAGCCCCAGCATTTT. As protein: CASSLLKQGANNQPQHF.

The chain combines TRBV4-2 with TRBJ2-7; D gene ambiguous. Germline V gene lookup returns CDR1 LGHNA and CDR2 YNFKEQ. CDR3 length: 16 residues. Trimming stripped 2 bases from V and 3 bases from J, with 17 bases between. The chain's CDR3 is CASSQLSSAPRYEQYF. Here the CDR3 DNA reads TGTGCCAGCAGCCAACTGTCAAGCGCCCCTCGCTACGAGCAGTACTTC.

The chain links TRBV11-2 to TRBJ1-2, with 9 nucleotides matching TRBD1. Trimming at V came to 5 bases and at J to 8 bases, leaving 6 bases not matched to a gene. Germline V lookup: CDR1 SGHAT, CDR2 FQNNGV. This CDR3 spans 13 amino acids. The DNA of the CDR3 is TGTGCCAGCAGCCATGGAACAGGGGGCGGCTACACCTTC. It translates to CASSHGTGGGYTF.

The V and J genes are TRBV7-2 and TRBJ1-5; maybe TRBD1 (5 bases). The CDR3 length is 15 residues. CDR1 is SGHTA and CDR2 is FQGNSA in the germline V gene. V was shortened by 1 base and J by 3 bases, with 10 bases between the two germline ends. This CDR3 reads CASSLGQGPNQPQHF. The CDR3 bases are TGTGCCAGCAGCTTAGGGCAGGGCCCCAATCAGCCCCAGCATTTT.

V gene TRBV12-2 combines with J gene TRBJ2-1. TRBV12-2 is flagged as a pseudogene. The CDR3 runs 17 residues. CDR3 sequence (DNA): TGTGCAAGTCGCTTCTCCGTCGGGACGATCTCCTACAATGAGCAGTTCTTC. Protein product: CASRFSVGTISYNEQFF.